The 2 T cell receptor beta chains listed next were all sequenced from one sample in a study of T cell repertoires in cytomegalovirus infection. TCRdb reprocessed the reads with MiXCR, giving one entry per CDR3 protein. Of approximately 100,000 distinct CDR3 sequences detected, under 50% appear once; the ten largest clones hold approximately 74%. No antigen is known for these receptors. This specimen was CD8+ T cells from cultured PBMCs, taken from culture after CMV antigen stimulation. All receptors derive from a human donor in good health (CMV status not recorded). Some clones in this sample may be carry-over from other donors' samples.

CDR3 loop: CASSSGQGHADTQYF. The CDR3 nucleotides are TGTGCCAGCAGTTCTGGACAGGGACACGCAGATACGCAGTATTTT. V usage is TRBV28 and J usage is TRBJ2-3; TRBD1 matches 8 bases. CDR3 size: 15 residues. Per the germline V gene, CDR1 is MDHEN and CDR2 is SYDVKM. With 4 bases clipped from V and 4 bases from J, the junction kept 7 bases outside the gene matches.

CDR3 bases: TGTGCCAGCAGGAAAGGGGTAAACACCATATATTTT. It encodes CASRKGVNTIYF. V gene TRBV6-5 combines with J gene TRBJ1-3; tentatively, D is TRBD1 (5 bases). Germline-derived CDR1 and CDR2 are MNHEY and SVGAGI. The CDR3 has 12 residues. V shed 6 bases and J shed 6 bases, with 9 bases lying between them.